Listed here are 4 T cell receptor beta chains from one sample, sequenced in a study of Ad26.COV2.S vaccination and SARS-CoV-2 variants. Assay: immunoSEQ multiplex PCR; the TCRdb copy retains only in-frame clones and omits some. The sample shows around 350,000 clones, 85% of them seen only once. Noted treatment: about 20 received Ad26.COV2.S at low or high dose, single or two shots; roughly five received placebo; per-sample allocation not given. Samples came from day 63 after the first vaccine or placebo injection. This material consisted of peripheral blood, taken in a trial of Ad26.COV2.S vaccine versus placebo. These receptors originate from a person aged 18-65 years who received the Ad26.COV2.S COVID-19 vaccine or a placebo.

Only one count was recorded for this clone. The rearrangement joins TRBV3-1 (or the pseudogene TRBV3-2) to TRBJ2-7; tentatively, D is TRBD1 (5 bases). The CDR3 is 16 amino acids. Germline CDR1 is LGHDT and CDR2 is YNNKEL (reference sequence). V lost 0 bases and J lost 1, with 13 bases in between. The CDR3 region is CASSQDQFSGSYEQYF. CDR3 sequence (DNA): TGTGCCAGCAGCCAAGATCAGTTCTCAGGGTCCTACGAGCAGTACTTC.

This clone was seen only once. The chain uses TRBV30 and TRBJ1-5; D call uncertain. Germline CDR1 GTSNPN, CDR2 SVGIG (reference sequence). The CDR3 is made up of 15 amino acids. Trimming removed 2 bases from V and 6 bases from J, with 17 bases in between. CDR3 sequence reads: CAWSKRGVGGQPQHF. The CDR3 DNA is TGTGCCTGGAGTAAACGGGGTGTGGGCGGTCAGCCCCAGCATTTT.

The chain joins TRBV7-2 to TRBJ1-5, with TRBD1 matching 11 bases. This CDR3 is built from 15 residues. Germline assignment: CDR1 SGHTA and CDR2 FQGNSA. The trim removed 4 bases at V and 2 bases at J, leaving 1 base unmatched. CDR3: CASSSGQGGNQPQHF. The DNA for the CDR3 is TGTGCCAGCAGCTCGGGACAGGGGGGCAATCAGCCCCAGCATTTT.

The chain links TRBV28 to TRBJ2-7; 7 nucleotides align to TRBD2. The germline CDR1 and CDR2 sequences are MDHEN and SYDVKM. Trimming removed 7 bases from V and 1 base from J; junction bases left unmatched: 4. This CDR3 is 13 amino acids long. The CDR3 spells CASMGGESYEQYF. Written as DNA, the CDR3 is TGTGCCAGCATGGGGGGGGAATCCTACGAGCAGTACTTC.